This entry describes one TCR beta chain. Its antigen is unidentified. Germline values: CDR1 SQVTM, CDR2 ANQGSEA. Losses at the gene ends were 4 bases for V and 3 bases for J; bases not matched to a gene: 1. The CDR3 extends over 13 amino acids. The sample is drawn from a study of cytotoxic CD8 clonotypes in ibrutinib-treated CLL. Whole-study results and caveats: Circulating CD8+ T-cell counts were tracked by baseline clonality, which exceeded that of age-matched healthy donors.

TCRdb's table, derived via immunoSEQ multiplex PCR, lists solely in-frame clones and lacks some. Among some 98,000 clones listed, around four fifths were seen once. The chain links TRBV29-1 to TRBJ2-1; 9 nucleotides match TRBD1. The sample in question was PBMCs, obtained after 12 months of ibrutinib treatment. This clonotype was obtained from a human donor with chronic lymphocytic leukemia. CDR3 sequence reads: CSVGGQGYNEQFF. The CDR3 region has the DNA TGCAGCGTTGGGGGACAGGGCTACAATGAGCAGTTCTTC.